The 25 T cell receptor beta chains presented below share a single source sample, sequenced in a study of shared clonotypes between healthy human individuals (dated by TCRdb to the early 2020s). The library was prepared using the immunoSEQ multiplex PCR assay. What TCRdb holds here is the immuneACCESS table cut down to in-frame rearrangements. Part of the clones is not present; checked against another copy, under half of the missing clones reflect an unresolved V gene, and the others are unexplained. In all, the sample holds roughly 1 million clones, and 78% of those were seen once. The biggest ten clones account for 0.4% to 0.55% of the sample. The sample consisted of memory CD4+ T cells from PBMCs. This specimen's cell subset or site label, per the study, means: CD45RA-negative fraction. These receptors were obtained from a man younger than 35 in good health. Some clones in this sample may be carry-over from other donors' samples.

This clone was detected only once. This rearrangement joins TRBV5-6 to TRBJ2-3; 7 nucleotides agree with TRBD2. Trimming removed 4 bases from V and 8 bases from J; junction bases left unmatched: 7. Germline-derived CDR1 and CDR2 are SGHDT and YYEEEE. This CDR3 region has 13 residues. In nucleotides, the CDR3 is TGTGCCAGCAGCCTGTGGGGGGGAAGTACGCAGTATTTT. This encodes CASSLWGGSTQYF. Full variable domain (remainder filled in from reference TRBV5-6 and TRBJ2-3): DAGVTQSPTHLIKTRGQQVTLRCSPKSGHDTVSWYQQALGQGPQFIFQYYEEEERQRGNFPDRFSGHQFPNYSSELNVNALLLGDSALYLCASSLWGGSTQYFGPGTRLTVL.

The V gene is TRBV11-3, the J gene TRBJ2-1; 8 bases agree with TRBD2. The germline V gene encodes CDR1 SGHNT and CDR2 YENEEA. The V segment lost 5 bases and the J segment 3 bases; nucleotides outside the gene matches: 6. There are 15 residues in the CDR3. In nucleotides, the CDR3 is TGTGCCAGCAGCCGAGTAGCGGGGAGCTACAATGAGCAGTTCTTC. It codes for CASSRVAGSYNEQFF.

V gene TRBV5-8 combines with J gene TRBJ2-1; 12 bases are shared with TRBD2. The V gene end was trimmed by 4 bases and the J gene end by 4 bases; junction bases not matched to a gene: 3. Germline V gene data show CDR1 as SGHTS and CDR2 as YDEGEE. The CDR3 has 15 residues. CDR3 DNA: TGTGCCAGCAGCGGGGGACTAGCGGGTTACAATGAGCAGTTCTTC. Protein sequence: CASSGGLAGYNEQFF.

This clone was seen a few times. The chain is built from TRBV10-3 and TRBJ2-5, with D possibly being TRBD1 or TRBD2 (5 bases each). In germline, CDR1 is ENHRY, CDR2 SYGVKD. V was shortened by 10 bases and J by 5 bases, with 17 bases between the two germline ends. The CDR3 sequence is 13 residues long. The CDR3 sequence: CATAEAGTETQYF. CDR3 sequence (DNA): TGTGCCACCGCGGAGGCAGGGACGGAGACCCAGTACTTC.

The genes are TRBV4-1 and TRBJ2-6, with 8 bases lining up with TRBD1. Trimming took 6 bases from V and 1 from J; bases not matched to a gene: 8. The CDR3 covers 17 residues. Germline V gene lookup returns CDR1 MGHRA and CDR2 YSYEKL. The CDR3 region is CASRAGGVRSGANVLTF. The CDR3, as DNA: TGCGCCAGCAGGGCAGGGGGCGTACGGTCTGGGGCCAACGTCCTGACTTTC.

V usage is TRBV28 and J usage is TRBJ2-7; 8 bases are a match to TRBD1. The ends lost 7 bases at V and 2 bases at J; junction bases unmatched: 10. CDR3 length: 15 amino acids. Germline CDR1 MDHEN, CDR2 SYDVKM. The CDR3 coding sequence is TGTGCCAGCACCTCCAGGACAGGGTCGGCCTACGAGCAGTACTTC. Amino acids: CASTSRTGSAYEQYF.

A word on this clone: Other DNA sequences from this sample encode an identical CDR3 as well. The gene calls are TRBV6-6 and TRBJ1-3; the match to TRBD1 covers 9 bases. Trimming took 4 bases from V and 1 from J; bases not matched to a gene: 2. Germline assignment: CDR1 MNHNY and CDR2 SVGAGI (reference sequence). This CDR3 has 15 residues. CDR3: CASSWDRASGNTIYF. The CDR3 DNA follows: TGTGCCAGCAGTTGGGACAGGGCTTCTGGAAACACCATATATTTT.

The chain recombines TRBV5-1 with TRBJ1-1; D is ambiguous. CDR3 size: 15 residues. In germline, CDR1 is SGHRS, CDR2 YFSETQ. Trimming cost V 0 bases and J 6 bases, with 15 bases left between them. The CDR3 DNA sequence: TGCGCCAGCAGCTTGGGGGTGGGCAGTCTCTCTGAAGCTTTCTTT. Residues: CASSLGVGSLSEAFF.

The V call is TRBV5-1, the J call TRBJ2-3; 7 bases align to TRBD2. CDR1 SGHRS and CDR2 YFSETQ come from the germline V gene. CDR3 size: 16 residues. V shed 0 bases and J 6 bases; nucleotides not matched to a gene: 10. This chain's CDR3 is CASSLGDPRRGDTQYF. The DNA of the CDR3 is TGCGCCAGCAGCTTGGGGGACCCGAGGCGGGGGGATACGCAGTATTTT. Supplemented by reference TRBV5-1 and TRBJ2-3, the full variable domain reads KAGVTQTPRYLIKTRGQQVTLSCSPISGHRSVSWYQQTPGQGLQFLFEYFSETQRNKGNFPGRFSGRQFSNSRSEMNVSTLELGDSALYLCASSLGDPRRGDTQYFGPGTRLTVL.

This clone has ten or more counts. V and J are TRBV5-3 and TRBJ2-7, with D perhaps being TRBD1 or TRBD2 (5 bases each). TRBV5-3 is an ORF for which the function is uncertain. V gave up 0 bases and J gave up 3 bases, with 10 bases separating them. This CDR3 spans 14 amino acids. The CDR3 DNA sequence: TGTGCCAGAAGCTTGGACGGGACGGTCTACGAGCAGTACTTC. Translation gives CARSLDGTVYEQYF.

About this clone itself: This may come from a read error, since a much larger clone is one base off. The chain combines TRBV7-8 with TRBJ1-1; no reliable D call. Trimming removed 1 base at V and 3 bases at J, with 6 bases between. CDR3 length: 13 amino acids. Germline CDR1 and CDR2: SGHVS and FQNEAQ. The CDR3 bases are TGTGCCAGCAGCTTAGAGTTGGACACTGAAGCTTTCTTT. Translated: CASSLELDTEAFF.

This clone has a count of ten or more. This chain connects TRBV6-6 to TRBJ2-7; 11 bases are a match to TRBD2. V trimming: 2 bases; J trimming: 3 bases; junction bases outside the gene matches: 3. Per the germline V gene, CDR1 is MNHNY and CDR2 is SVGAGI (reference sequence). The CDR3 is made up of 15 amino acids. CDR3 DNA: TGTGCCAGCAGTTACGATGGGACTAGCGGCTACGAGCAGTACTTC. It yields the protein CASSYDGTSGYEQYF.

This clone was observed a few times. Distinct nucleotide sequences in the sample also encode this CDR3. This chain connects TRBV7-9 to TRBJ1-5; D uncertain. The V gene lost 5 bases and the J gene lost 5 bases, with 10 bases spanning the gap. The CDR3 is 13 residues long. CDR1 and CDR2 from the germline V gene are SEHNR and FQNEAQ (reference sequence). The CDR3 DNA sequence: TGTGCCAGCAGCCTTAGGAGGGATCAGCCCCAGCATTTT. Translating gives CASSLRRDQPQHF.

The chain employs TRBV13 and TRBJ1-5, with 7 bases matching TRBD1. The CDR3 spans 13 residues. The V and J ends lost 3 bases and 7 bases, in that order; junction bases with no gene match: 3. Germline CDR1 reads PRHDT; CDR2 reads FYEKMQ (reference sequence). The CDR3 region has the DNA TGTGCCAGCAGCTTGGCAGGGGGACAGCCCCAGCATTTT. It encodes CASSLAGGQPQHF.

The chain recombines TRBV5-1 with TRBJ1-2; D gene uncertain. V was clipped by 2 bases and J by 4 bases, with 12 bases between them. This CDR3 has 14 amino acids. The V gene's germline CDR1 is SGHRS and CDR2 YFSETQ. This chain's CDR3 is CASSFSGVGYGYTF. The CDR3 DNA reads as TGCGCCAGCAGCTTTAGCGGGGTCGGCTATGGCTACACCTTC.

The chain carries TRBV28 and TRBJ1-5, with D perhaps matching TRBD1 (6 bases). This CDR3 has 16 amino acids. In germline, CDR1 is MDHEN, CDR2 SYDVKM. V was trimmed by 2 bases and J by 2 bases, leaving 13 bases between them. CDR3 amino acids: CASSLALGARNQPQHF. In nucleotides, the CDR3 is TGTGCCAGCAGTTTAGCCCTGGGGGCTCGCAATCAGCCCCAGCATTTT.

The chain couples TRBV5-6 to TRBJ1-1, with D tentatively TRBD1 (5 bases). Germline values: CDR1 SGHDT, CDR2 YYEEEE. Trimming removed 4 bases at V and 1 base at J, with 8 bases between. The CDR3 contains 13 residues. CDR3 coding DNA: TGTGCCAGCAGCCGGGGGAGGAACACTGAAGCTTTCTTT. It translates to CASSRGRNTEAFF.

The rearrangement uses TRBV6-5 and TRBJ1-2; possibly TRBD1 for D (5 bases). The germline V and J ends were trimmed by 2 bases and 4 bases, with 14 bases remaining between them. Germline CDR1 and CDR2: MNHEY and SVGAGI. CDR3 length equals 15 residues. The DNA of the CDR3 is TGTGCCAGCAGTTACCGGCGGGGGAATTTCTATGGCTACACCTTC. Protein product: CASSYRRGNFYGYTF.

CDR3 region: CASSYIGTLKYF. The CDR3, as DNA: TGTGCCAGCAGCTACATTGGTACGCTGAAGTACTTC. This chain links TRBV5-8 with TRBJ2-7; no definite D call. Trimming removed 3 bases from V and 11 bases from J, with 15 bases in between. Germline V CDR1 and CDR2: SGHTS, YDEGEE. This CDR3 comprises 12 residues.

CDR3 in amino acids: CASSLGPGGSQYF. CDR3 coding DNA: TGCGCCAGCAGCCTTGGTCCAGGGGGCAGCCAGTACTTC. The rearrangement joins TRBV5-1 to TRBJ2-5; 8 bases align to TRBD1. Germline loops: CDR1 SGHRS, CDR2 YFSETQ. The CDR3 consists of 13 residues. Trimming took 4 bases from V and 10 from J; bases not matched to a gene: 9.

V gene TRBV28 combines with J gene TRBJ1-4; D unclear. In germline, CDR1 is MDHEN, CDR2 SYDVKM. V shed 8 bases and J shed 8 bases, with 27 bases lying between them. The CDR3 is 17 amino acids. This CDR3 reads CASLSLRAATEGEKLFF. The CDR3 nucleotides are TGTGCCAGCCTTAGTCTCCGGGCCGCCACCGAAGGAGAAAAACTGTTTTTT.

The rearrangement joins TRBV2 to TRBJ2-1; tentative D call: TRBD2 (6 bases). Trimming removed 3 bases from V and 3 bases from J, with 12 bases in between. Germline values: CDR1 SNHLY, CDR2 FYNNEI. CDR3 length: 15 residues. CDR3 residues: CASSDFSGSYNEQFF. The DNA of the CDR3 is TGTGCCAGCAGTGACTTTAGCGGAAGCTACAATGAGCAGTTCTTC.

V usage is TRBV5-5 and J usage is TRBJ1-3; a weak D match, TRBD1 (6 bases). The CDR3 has 15 amino acids. V lost 4 bases to trimming and J lost 0 bases, with 11 bases between them. From germline, CDR1 is SGHKS and CDR2 YYEKEE (reference sequence). CDR3 DNA: TGTGCCAGCAGCCGGGGGGACAACTCTGGAAACACCATATATTTT. Protein product: CASSRGDNSGNTIYF.

The chain has TRBV5-1 and TRBJ2-7; 7 bases fit TRBD1. Trimming cost V 6 bases and J 2 bases; bases outside gene matches: 5. This CDR3 comprises 13 residues. CDR1 and CDR2 (germline): SGHRS, YFSETQ. CDR3 bases: TGCGCCAGCAAAACAGGGGACGCCTACGAGCAGTACTTC. Residues: CASKTGDAYEQYF.

On this clone: In the same sample, other DNA sequences code for this CDR3. The DNA of the CDR3 is TGCAGCGTTGAAGCTAGCGGGACGGAGACCCAGTACTTC. The encoded protein is CSVEASGTETQYF. The rearrangement links TRBV29-1 to TRBJ2-5; 9 bases match TRBD2. Germline V gives CDR1 SQVTM, CDR2 ANQGSEA. Trimming took 1 base from V and 5 from J; bases not matched to a gene: 2. CDR3 length: 13 amino acids.